These 8 T cell receptor beta chains came from one sample sequenced in a study of blood T cell repertoires in COVID-19. Libraries were prepared by immunoSEQ multiplex PCR; TCRdb keeps only in-frame clonotypes and omits some of them. This table holds roughly 86,000 clones, around 84% found once. Sequencing input: peripheral blood. The receptors come from a man between 40 and 49 years old with acute or convalescent COVID-19.

V usage is TRBV6-6 and J usage is TRBJ2-5; D not resolved. This CDR3 is built from 13 residues. The V end was cut by 2 bases, the J end by 7 bases, with 11 bases between. Germline CDR1 MNHNY, CDR2 SVGAGI (reference sequence). CDR3 protein: CASSYGLSGTQYF. Here the CDR3 DNA reads TGTGCCAGCAGTTACGGCCTATCGGGGACCCAGTACTTC.

The rearrangement uses TRBV5-1 and TRBJ2-1, with 9 positions matching TRBD1. Germline values: CDR1 SGHRS, CDR2 YFSETQ. The junction had 4 bases not matched to a gene; V was cut back by 4 bases and J by 8 bases. CDR3 size: 13 residues. The CDR3 here is CASSQGQGHEQFF. The CDR3 DNA is TGCGCCAGCAGCCAAGGACAGGGGCATGAGCAGTTCTTC.

The rearrangement joins TRBV14 to TRBJ2-3, with 7 bases lining up with TRBD1. Germline V CDR1 and CDR2: SGHDN, FVKESK. V dropped 3 bases and J dropped 6; count of bases not matched to a gene: 21. The CDR3 consists of 19 residues. The CDR3: CASSHLQFGTDSLGDTQYF. The CDR3 DNA reads as TGTGCCAGCAGCCACTTACAATTCGGGACAGATTCCCTTGGGGATACGCAGTATTTT. The complete variable domain, with remaining parts taken from reference TRBV14 and TRBJ2-3, reads EAGVTQFPSHSVIEKGQTVTLRCDPISGHDNLYWYRRVMGKEIKFLLHFVKESKQDESGMPNNRFLAERTGGTYSTLKVQPAELEDSGVYFCASSHLQFGTDSLGDTQYFGPGTRLTVL.

This sequence joins TRBV7-2 and TRBJ2-1; 8 positions agree with TRBD2. The germline V gene has CDR1 SGHTA and CDR2 FQGNSA. The J segment lost 8 bases and the V segment lost 4 bases, leaving 10 bases of the junction unmatched. There are 15 residues in the CDR3. CDR3 coding DNA: TGTGCCAGCAGCTCCACCGGGACTAGTTTCTATGAGCAGTTCTTC. Encoded protein: CASSSTGTSFYEQFF.

The chain joins TRBV19 to TRBJ2-7, with 8 bases that match TRBD2. Losses at the gene ends were 5 bases for V and 6 bases for J; bases not matched to a gene: 6. Germline CDR1 is LNHDA and CDR2 is SQIVND (reference sequence). The CDR3 length is 13 residues. This CDR3 reads CASSSRGGPEQYF. CDR3 in DNA: TGTGCCAGTAGTTCCCGCGGGGGGCCCGAGCAGTACTTC.

This clone was observed a few times. The V gene is TRBV6-5, the J gene TRBJ1-1; no clear D gene. CDR1 is MNHEY, CDR2 SVGAGI, per germline. Trimming left V 7 bases short and J 2 bases short, with 5 bases between. The CDR3 is made up of 11 amino acids. CDR3 DNA: TGTGCCAGCACCCTTAACACTGAAGCTTTCTTT. This encodes CASTLNTEAFF.

The chain is built from TRBV18 and TRBJ2-7; D perhaps matches TRBD1 (6 bases). The CDR3 extends over 14 amino acids. With 5 bases removed from V and 2 bases from J, the gap between germline ends came to 13 bases. The germline V gene has CDR1 KGHSH and CDR2 LQKENI. The CDR3 here is CASSWPGHTYEQYF. The CDR3 nucleotides are TGTGCCAGCTCATGGCCGGGACACACCTACGAGCAGTACTTC.

This rearrangement joins TRBV6-5 to TRBJ2-3; TRBD1 matches at 7 bases. V dropped 10 bases and J dropped 1; count of bases not matched to a gene: 8. Germline CDR1 and CDR2: MNHEY and SVGAGI. The CDR3 is made up of 14 amino acids. Here the CDR3 DNA reads TGTGCCACCCGGGACAGCAAAGGCACAGATACGCAGTATTTT. The encoded protein is CATRDSKGTDTQYF.